Below, one T cell receptor beta chain is given with its context. Per the germline V gene, CDR1 is SNHLY and CDR2 is FYNNEI. The junction had 6 bases not matched to a gene; V was cut back by 5 bases and J by 0 bases. There are 16 residues in the CDR3. Authors of the study amplified TCR beta CDR3 regions from RNA transcripts. When the TCR CDR3 underwent first-round RT-PCR, the HTBI primer set was used. TCRdb reprocessed the multiplex PCR reads via MiXCR and lists one record per CDR3 protein. Seen here are hundreds of thousands of distinct CDR3 sequences, around a sixth observed once, and the top ten hold about 7.7%. This sample is part of a study of T cells in Graves' hyperthyroidism and ophthalmopathy.

This TCR was recovered from a woman younger than 35 with Graves' hyperthyroidism. The chain has TRBV2 and TRBJ2-3; 9 bases are a match to TRBD1. The sequencing input was blood. CDR3 nucleotides: TGTGCCAGCAGTCTGTTAGGGACAGGGAGCACAGATACGCAGTATTTT. It encodes CASSLLGTGSTDTQYF.